The 21 T cell receptor gamma chains listed next were all sequenced from one sample in a study of gamma delta lymphoproliferative disorders and STAT genes. Genomic DNA from isolated PBMCs served as the sequencing template. TCRdb ran CATT on the multiplex PCR reads. In the table there are thousands of gamma-chain clones, around 8% of which are singletons. Material for sequencing was blood. The receptors here all came from a human donor in good health.

Within the sample, this clone is medium-sized. The chain is built from TRGV4 and TRGJP1. The J gene was missing in TCRdb and was found by matching the end of the DNA to germline. The CDR3 runs 17 residues. J gave up 2 bases and V 0 bases, and 9 bases lay outside the gene matches. CDR1 and CDR2 from the germline V gene are EGSTGY and YDSYTSSV. The CDR3 sequence is CATWDGLAETTGWFKIF. In DNA, the CDR3 is TGTGCCACCTGGGATGGGCTCGCAGAGACCACTGGTTGGTTCAAGATATTT.

Sample share makes this clone medium-sized (0.01 to 0.1%). The J gene is TRGJ1 or TRGJ2, the V gene TRGV4. The J gene was missing in TCRdb and was found by matching the end of the DNA to germline. This CDR3 contains 13 residues. Germline trimming cut 0 bases from V and 12 bases from J; bases unmatched to any gene: 11. The V gene's germline CDR1 is EGSTGY and CDR2 YDSYTSSV. The CDR3 reads CATWDGPREMKLF. CDR3 bases: TGTGCCACCTGGGATGGGCCTCGGGAGATGAAACTCTTT.

This clone counts as medium-sized. The V gene is TRGV8, the J gene TRGJP2. The J gene, left out of TCRdb, was set here by checking the DNA against germline. The CDR3 extends over 16 amino acids. V lost 2 bases and J lost 5; bases outside the gene matches: 11. CDR1 is VENAVY, CDR2 YDSYNSRV, per germline. The CDR3 bases are TGTGCCACCTGGGATAACTCTAGGGGCAGTGATTGGATCAAGACGTTT. This sequence encodes CATWDNSRGSDWIKTF.

In its sample, this clone is medium-sized. The V gene is TRGV3; the J gene was not called. Germline V lookup: CDR1 VTNTFY, CDR2 YDVSTARD (reference sequence). The CDR3 spans 13 residues. Here the CDR3 reads CATWDRRRPRWVF. In DNA form, the CDR3 reads TGTGCCACCTGGGACAGGCGCCGTCCGAGGTGGGTCTTT.

By share of the sample, this clone is medium-sized. This chain's CDR3 is CAAWGQKLNYYKKLF. The CDR3, as DNA: TGTGCTGCGTGGGGCCAAAAGCTGAATTATTATAAGAAACTCTTT. V usage is TRGV10 and J usage is TRGJ1 or TRGJ2. The J gene was missing in TCRdb and was found by matching the end of the DNA to germline. TRGV10 is an ORF, and what it does is uncertain. The V segment lost 8 bases and the J segment 0 bases; nucleotides outside the gene matches: 11. The CDR3 runs to 15 residues.

This clone has ten or more counts. V is TRGV8 and J is TRGJ1 or TRGJ2. The J gene is not listed in TCRdb, so it was assigned here from a DNA match to germline. Germline-derived CDR1 and CDR2 are VENAVY and YDSYNSRV. CDR3 length: 11 residues. The J segment lost 11 bases and the V segment lost 2 bases, leaving 6 bases of the junction unmatched. The CDR3 is CATWDTLEKLF. For the CDR3, the DNA is TGTGCCACCTGGGATACTTTGGAGAAACTCTTT.

By share, this clone counts as medium-sized. Other DNA sequences within the sample encode an identical CDR3. The chain couples TRGV2 to TRGJP2. The J gene was missing in TCRdb and was found by matching the end of the DNA to germline. CDR1 and CDR2 from the germline V gene are EGSNGY and YDSYNSKV. The J segment lost 5 bases and the V segment lost 1 base, leaving 1 base of the junction unmatched. The CDR3 spans 13 residues. The CDR3: CATWDGSDWIKTF. The CDR3, as DNA: TGTGCCACCTGGGACGGCAGTGATTGGATCAAGACGTTT.

This clone was recorded many times. The chain joins TRGV10 to TRGJP1. The J gene was not available in TCRdb and was assigned here by matching the DNA to germline segments. TRGV10 is assigned to the ORF class and has an uncertain function. This CDR3 region has 14 residues. V lost 8 bases to trimming and J lost 8 bases; unmatched junction nucleotides: 12. The CDR3 DNA reads as TGTGCTGCGTGGCCCTTTCCTAGCGGTTGGTTCAAGATATTT. Amino acids: CAAWPFPSGWFKIF.

A note on this clone: It is unclear where the CDR3 begins or ends on the DNA, so no DNA is shown, and the CDR3 is as TCRdb lists it. The V gene is given as TRGV11, and no J gene call is available. TRGV11 is annotated as an ORF whose role is uncertain. The CDR3 numbers 23 amino acids, ends counted. The chain's CDR3 is CTTVPAGLGTWSGVVVNYYKKLF.

In its sample, this clone ranks as medium-sized (0.01 to 0.1%). The chain couples TRGV3 to TRGJP1. TCRdb supplies no J gene; here it was assigned by aligning the nucleotide sequence to germline. The germline V gene encodes CDR1 VTNTFY and CDR2 YDVSTARD (reference sequence). This CDR3 has 16 residues. J lost 3 bases, V lost 0 bases, and 7 bases had no gene match. CDR3 DNA sequence: TGTGCCACCTGGGACAGGCCCCGGGCCACTGGTTGGTTCAAGATATTT. Translating gives CATWDRPRATGWFKIF.

Comments on this clone: No DNA is shown, since the ends of the CDR3 on it are uncertain; the CDR3 is the one TCRdb lists. The J gene is uncalled and the V gene is TRGV10. TRGV10 is recorded as an ORF, its role being uncertain. The CDR3 is 18 amino acids long, termini counted. The CDR3 is CTTVLRGMGGGTGWFKIF.

This clone has at least ten counts. The chain uses TRGV5 and TRGJP1. As TCRdb names no J gene, one was assigned here on the basis of a DNA match to germline. The CDR3 has 13 amino acids. With 3 bases clipped from V and 3 bases from J, the junction kept 1 base outside the gene matches. Germline V lookup: CDR1 VINAFY, CDR2 YDVSNSKD. CDR3 residues: CATWDPTGWFKIF. The DNA for the CDR3 is TGTGCCACCTGGGACCCCACTGGTTGGTTCAAGATATTT.

This chain connects TRGV11 to TRGJ1 or TRGJ2. TRGV11 is an open reading frame, and its role is uncertain. The CDR3 is made up of 11 amino acids. V trimming: 9 bases; J trimming: 7 bases; junction bases outside the gene matches: 6. The CDR3 bases are TGTGCCTGCTGGCTCGACTATAAGAAACTCTTT. Protein product: CACWLDYKKLF.

By sample share, this clone is medium-sized (0.01 to 0.1%). The V and J genes are TRGV3 and TRGJ1 or TRGJ2. Matching the DNA to germline supplied the J gene, which TCRdb does not give. Germline CDR1 reads VTNTFY; CDR2 reads YDVSTARD (reference sequence). This CDR3 contains 14 residues. With 0 bases clipped from V and 0 bases from J, the junction kept 2 bases outside the gene matches. This chain's CDR3 is CATWDRRNYYKKLF. CDR3 coding DNA: TGTGCCACCTGGGACAGGAGGAATTATTATAAGAAACTCTTT.

The chain links TRGV10 to TRGJ1 or TRGJ2. The J gene, missing from TCRdb, was assigned here through DNA to germline matching. TRGV10 is classed as an ORF, of uncertain function. With V trimmed by 8 bases and J by 3 bases, 8 bases remained unmatched. The CDR3 totals 13 residues. CDR3 bases: TGTGCTGCGTGGGACCCATTTTATTATAAGAAACTCTTT. Its translation: CAAWDPFYYKKLF.

This clone was picked up many times. This chain joins TRGV2 and TRGJ1 or TRGJ2. TCRdb is silent on the J gene; assignment here came from matching the DNA to germline. Per germline, CDR1 EGSNGY and CDR2 YDSYNSKV. V shed 0 bases and J 3 bases; nucleotides not matched to a gene: 5. This CDR3 spans 14 amino acids. CDR3 bases: TGTGCCACCTGGGACGGGCCAACTTATTATAAGAAACTCTTT. It codes for CATWDGPTYYKKLF.

Relative to its sample, this clone is medium-sized. This chain uses TRGV8 with TRGJ1 or TRGJ2. TCRdb supplies no J gene; here it was assigned by aligning the nucleotide sequence to germline. J gave up 2 bases and V 3 bases, and 4 bases lay outside the gene matches. Germline assignment: CDR1 VENAVY and CDR2 YDSYNSRV. CDR3 size: 13 residues. The CDR3, as DNA: TGTGCCACCTGGGATGCCTATTATTATAAGAAACTCTTT. The encoded protein is CATWDAYYYKKLF.

This clone is labeled as medium-sized (0.01 to 0.1%). V is TRGV10 and J is TRGJ1 or TRGJ2. Because TCRdb records no J gene, it was assigned here through a match of the DNA to germline. TRGV10 is flagged as an ORF with uncertain function. This CDR3 comprises 12 residues. Trimming cost V 8 bases and J 11 bases; bases outside gene matches: 13. The CDR3 coding sequence is TGTGCTGCGTGGGATTATGGTGAACAGAAACTCTTT. Amino acids: CAAWDYGEQKLF.

This clone was recorded many times. The CDR3 nucleotides read TGTGCCTTGTGGGAGGCGAGGTCGGGGCGGCCCCCCTATAAGAAACTCTTT. This sequence encodes CALWEARSGRPPYKKLF. This chain uses TRGV9 with TRGJ1 or TRGJ2. No J gene was available from TCRdb, and it was assigned here by a germline match of the DNA. Germline CDR1 reads GITISATS; CDR2 reads ISYDGTV (reference sequence). The trim removed 2 bases at V and 7 bases at J, leaving 20 bases unmatched. This CDR3 is built from 17 residues.

In its sample, this clone was seen many times. The chain uses TRGV2 and TRGJP2. TCRdb gives no J gene; it was assigned here by matching the DNA to germline. The length of the CDR3 is 11 residues. The germline V gene encodes CDR1 EGSNGY and CDR2 YDSYNSKV. CDR3 DNA: TGTGCGAACGGGAGTGATTGGATCAAGACGTTT. Its translation: CANGSDWIKTF.

This clone was seen repeatedly, ten times or more. The chain joins TRGV9 to TRGJP. Here the J gene was assigned by germline matching of the DNA, as TCRdb has none. The CDR3 consists of 15 residues. V shed 5 bases, J shed 4 bases, and the junction held 2 bases outside the gene matches. In germline, CDR1 is GITISATS, CDR2 ISYDGTV (reference sequence). CDR3 residues: CALWAQELGKKIKVF. CDR3 DNA sequence: TGTGCCTTGTGGGCTCAAGAGTTGGGCAAAAAAATCAAGGTATTT.